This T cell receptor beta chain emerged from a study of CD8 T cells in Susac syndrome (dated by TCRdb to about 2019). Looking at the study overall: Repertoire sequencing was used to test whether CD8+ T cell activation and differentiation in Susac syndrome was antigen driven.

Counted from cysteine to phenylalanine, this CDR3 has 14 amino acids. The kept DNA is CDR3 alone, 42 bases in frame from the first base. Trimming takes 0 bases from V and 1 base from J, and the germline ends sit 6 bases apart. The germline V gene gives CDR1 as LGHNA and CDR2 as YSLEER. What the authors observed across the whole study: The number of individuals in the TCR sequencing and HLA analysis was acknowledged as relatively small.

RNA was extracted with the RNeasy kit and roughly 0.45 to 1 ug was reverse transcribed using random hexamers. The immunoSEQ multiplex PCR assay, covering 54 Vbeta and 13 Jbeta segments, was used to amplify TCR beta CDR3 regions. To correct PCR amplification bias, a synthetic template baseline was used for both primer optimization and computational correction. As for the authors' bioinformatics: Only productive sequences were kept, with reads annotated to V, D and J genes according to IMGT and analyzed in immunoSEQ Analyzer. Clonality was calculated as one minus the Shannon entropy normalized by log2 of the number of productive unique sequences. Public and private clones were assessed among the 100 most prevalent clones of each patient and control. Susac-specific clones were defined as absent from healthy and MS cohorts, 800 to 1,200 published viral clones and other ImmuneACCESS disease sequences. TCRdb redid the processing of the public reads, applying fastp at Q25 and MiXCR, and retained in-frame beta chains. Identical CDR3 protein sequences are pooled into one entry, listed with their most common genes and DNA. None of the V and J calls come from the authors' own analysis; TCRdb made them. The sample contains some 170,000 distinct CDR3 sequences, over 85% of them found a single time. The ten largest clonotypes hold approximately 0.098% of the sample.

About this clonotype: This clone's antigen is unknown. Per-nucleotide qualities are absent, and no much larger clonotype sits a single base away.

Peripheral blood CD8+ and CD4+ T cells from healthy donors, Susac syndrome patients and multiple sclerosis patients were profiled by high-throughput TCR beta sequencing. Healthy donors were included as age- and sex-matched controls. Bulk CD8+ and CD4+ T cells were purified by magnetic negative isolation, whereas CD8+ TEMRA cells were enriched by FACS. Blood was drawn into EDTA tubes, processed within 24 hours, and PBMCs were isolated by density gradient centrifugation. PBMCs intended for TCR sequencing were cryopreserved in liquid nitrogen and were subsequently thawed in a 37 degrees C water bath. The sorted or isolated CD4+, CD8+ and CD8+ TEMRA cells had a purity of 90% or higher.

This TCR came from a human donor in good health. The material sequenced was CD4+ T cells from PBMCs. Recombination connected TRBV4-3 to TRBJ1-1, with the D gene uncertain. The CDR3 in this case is CASSQDVRNTEAFF. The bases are TGCGCCAGCAGCCAAGATGTAAGGAACACTGAAGCTTTCTTT.